What follows are 14 T cell receptor beta chains derived from one specimen sequenced in a study of T cell repertoires in cytomegalovirus infection (dated by TCRdb to the late 2010s). Sequencing was performed on an Illumina HiSeq 1500. TCRdb trimmed the raw reads at Q25, called clones with MiXCR and kept productive beta chains. All rows with the same CDR3 protein become a single entry with the most common DNA and genes. This sample is represented by fewer than 300,000 distinct CDR3 sequences; roughly a quarter of them were singletons. Roughly 14% of the sample comes from the top ten. Sequenced input: PBMCs. The receptor set was obtained from a human donor in good health (CMV status not recorded). Some clones in this sample may be carry-over from other donors' samples.

The chain couples TRBV19 to TRBJ1-1; D ambiguous. The CDR3 consists of 15 residues. The V end was cut by 3 bases, the J end by 0 bases, with 11 bases between. CDR1 and CDR2 (germline): LNHDA, SQIVND (reference sequence). The CDR3 DNA follows: TGTGCCAGTAGTATTGTCTTAGGGATGAACACTGAAGCTTTCTTT. This codes for CASSIVLGMNTEAFF.

This sequence joins TRBV12-3 or TRBV12-4 and TRBJ1-4, with D maybe TRBD1 (5 bases). This CDR3 has 16 amino acids. Trimming removed 4 bases from V and 7 bases from J, with 19 bases in between. In nucleotides, the CDR3 is TGTGCCAGCAGTTCCCAGACGGGGGTCCGGGGTGAAAAACTGTTTTTT. It specifies CASSSQTGVRGEKLFF.

This clonotype was seen at least ten times. The CDR3 DNA sequence: TGCGCCAGCAGCTTGGCCGGACAGGTCACAGATACGCAGTATTTT. This gives the protein CASSLAGQVTDTQYF. The V call is TRBV5-1, the J call TRBJ2-3, with 7 positions matching TRBD1. The germline V gene encodes CDR1 SGHRS and CDR2 YFSETQ. Unmatched junction bases numbered 3, after V lost 0 bases and J lost 2 bases. The CDR3 is made up of 15 amino acids.

In this sample, this clonotype turned up many times. The chain carries TRBV7-2 and TRBJ1-4; D call uncertain. The ends were cut back, 5 bases at V and 3 bases at J, with 10 bases in the middle. Germline V gene data show CDR1 as SGHTA and CDR2 as FQGNSA. This CDR3 spans 14 amino acids. CDR3 residues: CASSPQASNEKLFF. For the CDR3, the DNA is TGTGCCAGCAGCCCCCAGGCCTCTAATGAAAAACTGTTTTTT.

This clonotype appeared many times. The gene calls are TRBV6-6 and TRBJ2-7; TRBD2 agrees at 9 bases. Germline CDR1 is MNHNY and CDR2 is SVGAGI (reference sequence). With 4 bases clipped from V and 4 bases from J, the junction kept 14 bases outside the gene matches. This CDR3 has 17 amino acids. The CDR3 here is CASSLDRPGLAGYEQYF. CDR3 in DNA: TGTGCCAGCAGTTTGGACCGCCCGGGACTAGCCGGTTACGAGCAGTACTTC.

Only a few counts were recorded for this clonotype. The V gene is TRBV5-1, the J gene TRBJ2-6, with D uncertain. This CDR3 spans 15 amino acids. Germline loops: CDR1 SGHRS, CDR2 YFSETQ. V shed 7 bases and J shed 0 bases, with 11 bases lying between them. CDR3 region: CASGKMLSGANVLTF. In nucleotides, the CDR3 is TGCGCCAGCGGTAAGATGCTCTCTGGGGCCAACGTCCTGACTTTC.

CDR3 region: CASSFDRGADTQYF. In nucleotides, the CDR3 is TGTGCCAGCAGCTTCGACAGAGGGGCAGATACGCAGTATTTT. The gene calls are TRBV11-2 and TRBJ2-3, with D perhaps assigned TRBD1 or TRBD2 (5 bases each). Germline V lookup: CDR1 SGHAT, CDR2 FQNNGV. The CDR3 has 14 amino acids. With 3 bases removed from V and 4 bases from J, the gap between germline ends came to 11 bases.

The CDR3 sequence is CSARGEQGSAEQYF. CDR3 DNA: TGCAGTGCTAGAGGAGAACAGGGTTCGGCCGAGCAGTACTTC. V gene TRBV20-1 combines with J gene TRBJ2-7, with TRBD1 as a possible D gene (6 bases). The CDR3 loop spans 14 amino acids. V was clipped by 1 base and J by 6 bases, with 16 bases between them. Germline CDR1 and CDR2: DFQATT and SNEGSKA (reference sequence).

The chain couples TRBV18 to TRBJ1-5; 7 nucleotides match TRBD1. Germline V lookup: CDR1 KGHSH, CDR2 LQKENI. The CDR3 is 15 residues long. V lost 2 bases and J lost 0; bases outside the gene matches: 1. The DNA for the CDR3 is TGTGCCAGCTCACCAGGGACAGCTAGCAATCAGCCCCAGCATTTT. Translation gives CASSPGTASNQPQHF.

The rearrangement links TRBV29-1 to TRBJ2-2; 7 bases align to TRBD2. The ends lost 6 bases at V and 5 bases at J; junction bases unmatched: 9. The CDR3 loop spans 14 amino acids. Germline values: CDR1 SQVTM, CDR2 ANQGSEA. The CDR3 DNA reads TGCAGCGTGGGCGGGGGTCAAGGGACCGGGGAGCTGTTTTTT. Amino acids: CSVGGGQGTGELFF.

This clonotype was picked up a small number of times. In nucleotides, the CDR3 is TGTGCCAGCAGTTATTCCCCGGGACTTCAGTACTTC. Translation gives CASSYSPGLQYF. The V gene is TRBV6-2 or TRBV6-3, the J gene TRBJ2-4; D possibly uses TRBD1 or TRBD2 (5 bases each). This CDR3 has 12 residues. Trimming left V 3 bases short and J 11 bases short, with 11 bases between. Per the germline V gene, CDR1 is MNHEY and CDR2 is SVGEGT.

This clonotype was detected only a few times. The rearrangement links TRBV2 to TRBJ1-1; D might be TRBD1 (5 bases). Germline V gene data show CDR1 as SNHLY and CDR2 as FYNNEI. The CDR3 is made up of 14 amino acids. Trimming shortened V by 6 bases and J by 1 base, and 12 bases separated the two germline ends. The CDR3 here is CASRGEIGNTEAFF. The CDR3 DNA is TGTGCCAGCAGAGGGGAGATTGGGAACACTGAAGCTTTCTTT.

This clonotype was recorded many times. The CDR3 DNA sequence: TGCAGCGTCTTCGGGGGGGCCGGCTATGGCTACACCTTC. It codes for CSVFGGAGYGYTF. The chain carries TRBV29-1 and TRBJ1-2; D is possibly TRBD1 (6 bases). Deletions cut 6 bases from V and 4 bases from J, with 15 bases between. The germline CDR1 and CDR2 sequences are SQVTM and ANQGSEA. The CDR3 sequence is 13 residues long.

This chain links TRBV20-1 with TRBJ1-4, with 10 bases matching TRBD1. The germline CDR1 and CDR2 sequences are DFQATT and SNEGSKA (reference sequence). The CDR3 has 12 residues. With V trimmed by 7 bases and J by 7 bases, 3 bases remained unmatched. The CDR3 DNA follows: TGCAGTGTACGACAGGGGGCTGAAAAACTGTTTTTT. It codes for CSVRQGAEKLFF.